This T cell receptor (beta chain) was identified during a study of blood T cell repertoires in COVID-19. Study-level background: The study drew acute and convalescent COVID-19 samples from the United States, Italy and Spain. Sample material is recorded as cDNA or gDNA derived from T cells, B-cell-depleted T cells, or PBMCs.

Authors' analysis steps: For nucleated cells, counts were estimated from reference gene primer amplification. Libraries were prepared by immunoSEQ multiplex PCR; TCRdb keeps only in-frame clonotypes and omits some of them. V and J calls and clone size follow that table, whereas D and trimming were derived from the DNA. The sample shows over 250,000 clones, 65% to 90% of them seen only once. Sequences were obtained from peripheral blood. The sequence derives from a man in his forties or fifties with active or convalescent COVID-19.

This chain's CDR3 is CASSTNRDSNSPLHF. The CDR3 DNA follows: TGTGCCAGCAGTACCAACCGGGACAGCAATTCACCCCTCCACTTT. The rearrangement joins TRBV25-1 to TRBJ1-6; TRBD1 aligns across 7 bases. With V trimmed by 5 bases and J by 7 bases, 8 bases remained unmatched. The germline gives CDR1 MGHDK, CDR2 SYGVNS. This CDR3 spans 15 amino acids.